Included here is one T cell receptor (beta chain) sequence, with context. Its matching antigen is unknown. The data were taken from a study of cytomegalovirus exposure and HLA in healthy donors. Findings of the study overall: One variant, a missense change in DCLRE1C, was linked in a later analysis to TCR beta V- and J-gene trimming. Usually a TCR sequence was rare, but some public TCRs were found in many donors. Some V segments, TRBV6-2 and TRBV6-3 among them, were indistinguishable and were therefore excluded. Several of the most significant clusters appeared linked to common viral pathogens, based on a later analysis.

Germline V gives CDR1 SGHKS, CDR2 YYEKEE (reference sequence). The CDR3 is made up of 14 amino acids. With 3 bases removed from V and 2 bases from J, the gap between germline ends came to 8 bases. PCR employed 60 Vbeta and 13 Jbeta primers. Here immunoSEQ multiplex PCR was the method, and the copy in TCRdb shows in-frame clones only, minus some. The table includes about 200,000 clones, about 78% detected once. The sequencing sample was made of PBMCs. This TCR derives from a male donor in good health and CMV-seronegative. This chain links TRBV5-5 with TRBJ1-4, with D uncertain. As DNA, the CDR3 is TGTGCCAGCAGCTCCCGAGAGACTAATGAAAAACTGTTTTTT. It encodes CASSSRETNEKLFF.